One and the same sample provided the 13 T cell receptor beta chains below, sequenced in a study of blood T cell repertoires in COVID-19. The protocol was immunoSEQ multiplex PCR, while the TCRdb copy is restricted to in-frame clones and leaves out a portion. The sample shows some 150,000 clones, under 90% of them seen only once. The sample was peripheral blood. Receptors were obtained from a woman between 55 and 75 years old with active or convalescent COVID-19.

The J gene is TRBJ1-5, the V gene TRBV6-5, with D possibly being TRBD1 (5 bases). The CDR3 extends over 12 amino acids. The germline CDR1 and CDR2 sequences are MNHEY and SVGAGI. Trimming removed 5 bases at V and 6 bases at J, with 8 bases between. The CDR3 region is CASSKDTQPQHF. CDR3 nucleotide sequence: TGTGCCAGCAGTAAGGACACTCAGCCCCAGCATTTT.

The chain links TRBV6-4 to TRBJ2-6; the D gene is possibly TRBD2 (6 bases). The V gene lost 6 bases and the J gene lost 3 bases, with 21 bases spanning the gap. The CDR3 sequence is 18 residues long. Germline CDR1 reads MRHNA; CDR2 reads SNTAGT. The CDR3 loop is CASSPSLEGSFGANVLTF. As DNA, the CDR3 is TGTGCCAGCAGCCCCTCCTTGGAGGGATCGTTTGGGGCCAACGTCCTGACTTTC.

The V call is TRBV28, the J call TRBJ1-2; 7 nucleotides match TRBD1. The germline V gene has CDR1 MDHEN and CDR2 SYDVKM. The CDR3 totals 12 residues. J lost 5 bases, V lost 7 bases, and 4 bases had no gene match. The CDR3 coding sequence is TGTGCCAGCACCACGACAGGGTATGGCTACACCTTC. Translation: CASTTTGYGYTF.

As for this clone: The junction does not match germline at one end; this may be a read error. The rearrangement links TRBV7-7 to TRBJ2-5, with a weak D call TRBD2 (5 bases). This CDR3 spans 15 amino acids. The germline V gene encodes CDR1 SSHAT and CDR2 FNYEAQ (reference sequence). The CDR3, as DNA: TGTGCTAGCAGCCCCGGAAGGAGCGGTCAAGAGACCCAGTACTTC. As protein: CASSPGRSGQETQYF.

The CDR3 loop is CASSLEGTVNSGNTIYF. CDR3 DNA: TGCGCCAGCAGCTTGGAAGGGACAGTCAACTCTGGAAACACCATATATTTT. This rearrangement joins TRBV5-1 to TRBJ1-3, with 7 bases that match TRBD1. The CDR3 is made up of 17 amino acids. V gave up 0 bases and J gave up 0 bases; unmatched junction bases: 6. Looked up from germline, CDR1 is SGHRS and CDR2 is YFSETQ.

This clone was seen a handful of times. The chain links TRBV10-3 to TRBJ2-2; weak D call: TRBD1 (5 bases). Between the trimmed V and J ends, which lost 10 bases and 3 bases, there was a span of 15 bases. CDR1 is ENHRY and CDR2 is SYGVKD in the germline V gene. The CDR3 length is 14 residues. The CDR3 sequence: CATNPLGDTGELFF. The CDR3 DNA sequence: TGTGCCACCAACCCCCTAGGGGACACCGGGGAGCTGTTTTTT.

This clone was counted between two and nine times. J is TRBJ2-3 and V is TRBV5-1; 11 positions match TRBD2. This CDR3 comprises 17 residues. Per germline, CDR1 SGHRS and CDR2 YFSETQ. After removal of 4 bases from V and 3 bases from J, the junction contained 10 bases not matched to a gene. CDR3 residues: CASSLNSGGAGTDTQYF. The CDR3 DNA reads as TGCGCCAGCAGCCTCAATAGCGGGGGGGCCGGAACAGATACGCAGTATTTT. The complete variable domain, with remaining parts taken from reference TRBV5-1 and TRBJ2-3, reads KAGVTQTPRYLIKTRGQQVTLSCSPISGHRSVSWYQQTPGQGLQFLFEYFSETQRNKGNFPGRFSGRQFSNSRSEMNVSTLELGDSALYLCASSLNSGGAGTDTQYFGPGTRLTVL.

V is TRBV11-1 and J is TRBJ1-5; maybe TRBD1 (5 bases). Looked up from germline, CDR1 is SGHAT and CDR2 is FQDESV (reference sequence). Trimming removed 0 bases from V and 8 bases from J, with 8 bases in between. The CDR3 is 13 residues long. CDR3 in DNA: TGTGCCAGCAGCTTAGCGGGGGGTAAGCCCCAGCATTTT. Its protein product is CASSLAGGKPQHF.

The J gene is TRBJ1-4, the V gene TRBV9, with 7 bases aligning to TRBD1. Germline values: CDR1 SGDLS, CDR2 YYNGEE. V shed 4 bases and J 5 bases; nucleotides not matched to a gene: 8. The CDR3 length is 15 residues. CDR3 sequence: CASSSPGDRNEKLFF. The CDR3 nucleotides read TGTGCCAGCAGCTCTCCGGGGGACAGAAATGAAAAACTGTTTTTT.

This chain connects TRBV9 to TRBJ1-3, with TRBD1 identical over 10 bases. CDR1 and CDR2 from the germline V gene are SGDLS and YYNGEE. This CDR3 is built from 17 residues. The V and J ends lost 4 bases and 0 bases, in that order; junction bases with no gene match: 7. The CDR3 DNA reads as TGTGCCAGCAGCAGGACAGGGGGATCCTACTCTGGAAACACCATATATTTT. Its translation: CASSRTGGSYSGNTIYF.

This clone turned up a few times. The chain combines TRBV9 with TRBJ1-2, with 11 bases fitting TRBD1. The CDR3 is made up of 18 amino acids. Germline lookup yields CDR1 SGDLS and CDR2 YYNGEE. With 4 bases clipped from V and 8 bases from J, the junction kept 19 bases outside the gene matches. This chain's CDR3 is CASSLGRTGGLTLGGYTF. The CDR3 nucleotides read TGTGCCAGCAGCCTAGGGCGGACAGGGGGCTTAACGCTGGGCGGCTACACCTTC.

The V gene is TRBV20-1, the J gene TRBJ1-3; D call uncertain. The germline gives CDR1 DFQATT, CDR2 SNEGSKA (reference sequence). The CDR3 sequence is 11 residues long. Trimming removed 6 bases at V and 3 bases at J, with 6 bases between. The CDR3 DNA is TGCAGTGCGGAGTATGGAAACACCATATATTTT. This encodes CSAEYGNTIYF.

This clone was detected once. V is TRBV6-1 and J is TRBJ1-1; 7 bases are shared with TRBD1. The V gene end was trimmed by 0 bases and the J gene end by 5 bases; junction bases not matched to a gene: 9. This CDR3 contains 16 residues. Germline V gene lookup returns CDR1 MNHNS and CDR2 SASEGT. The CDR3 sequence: CASSEARKGGWTEAFF. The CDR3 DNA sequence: TGTGCCAGCAGTGAAGCAAGGAAAGGGGGCTGGACTGAAGCTTTCTTT.